These 14 T cell receptor beta chains share one sample of origin, sequenced in a study of cytotoxic CD8 clonotypes in ibrutinib-treated CLL. Measured with immunoSEQ multiplex PCR; TCRdb has only the in-frame clones, and not every one. Among about 140,000 clones, roughly 80% were seen once, and the ten largest hold roughly a quarter. The starting material was PBMCs, obtained after 12 months of ibrutinib treatment. The receptors originated from a human donor with chronic lymphocytic leukemia.

In this sample, this clone turned up once. The chain couples TRBV5-6 to TRBJ2-7; 9 bases map to TRBD1. Trimming cost V 3 bases and J 4 bases; bases outside gene matches: 14. The CDR3 length is 17 residues. Germline CDR1 reads SGHDT; CDR2 reads YYEEEE. CDR3: CASSWSTGGSFRYEQYF. The DNA of the CDR3 is TGTGCCAGCAGCTGGTCCACAGGGGGCTCCTTTCGGTACGAGCAGTACTTC.

About this clone: The junction departs from germline at one end; a sequencing error may be responsible. V usage is TRBV7-7 and J usage is TRBJ2-7, with 7 bases identical to TRBD1. The length of the CDR3 is 13 residues. Germline loops: CDR1 SSHAT, CDR2 FNYEAQ (reference sequence). The CDR3 sequence is CASSPDRAHEQYF. The CDR3 DNA sequence: TGTGCTAGCAGCCCCGACAGGGCCCACGAGCAGTACTTC.

V and J are TRBV14 and TRBJ2-7, with D hard to call. Trimming took 4 bases from V and 3 from J, leaving 7 bases between them. The CDR3 runs 12 residues. Looked up from germline, CDR1 is SGHDN and CDR2 is FVKESK. DNA of the CDR3: TGTGCCAGCAGCCCGACCTTCTACGAGCAGTACTTC. Amino acid sequence: CASSPTFYEQYF.

The chain has TRBV29-1 and TRBJ2-7; 9 bases are shared with TRBD2. In germline, CDR1 is SQVTM, CDR2 ANQGSEA. V shed 0 bases and J 0 bases; nucleotides not matched to a gene: 9. The CDR3 runs to 17 residues. The CDR3 DNA reads TGCAGCGTTGAAGATCAGGAGACTAGCGGAATCTCCTACGAGCAGTACTTC. Its translation is CSVEDQETSGISYEQYF.

This chain links TRBV11-1 with TRBJ2-1; either TRBD1 or TRBD2 may fit D (5 bases each). V lost 2 bases to trimming and J lost 5 bases, with 13 bases between them. The CDR3 loop spans 15 amino acids. Per the germline V gene, CDR1 is SGHAT and CDR2 is FQDESV (reference sequence). In DNA form, the CDR3 reads TGTGCCAGCAGCTTAACGGCAGGGAGAGACAATGAGCAGTTCTTC. Residues: CASSLTAGRDNEQFF.

This chain joins TRBV6-5 and TRBJ1-1; 7 bases line up with TRBD1. Trimming cost V 6 bases and J 2 bases; bases outside gene matches: 6. The CDR3 is 14 residues long. Germline V CDR1 and CDR2: MNHEY, SVGAGI. The CDR3 nucleotides are TGTGCCAGCAGCCCAACAGGGGTAAACACTGAAGCTTTCTTT. Translating gives CASSPTGVNTEAFF.

This clone was observed a few times. The rearrangement joins TRBV19 to TRBJ1-2; D is unclear. The CDR3 covers 12 residues. Germline lookup yields CDR1 LNHDA and CDR2 SQIVND (reference sequence). Trimming removed 5 bases from V and 2 bases from J, with 6 bases in between. CDR3 nucleotides: TGTGCCAGTAGTGGGCAGAACTATGGCTACACCTTC. It yields the protein CASSGQNYGYTF.

The chain has TRBV29-1 and TRBJ2-1; D unclear. The CDR3 is made up of 13 amino acids. Germline CDR1 is SQVTM and CDR2 is ANQGSEA. Trimming cost V 3 bases and J 0 bases, with 6 bases left between them. The CDR3 DNA reads TGCAGCGTTGACATAGACTCCTACAATGAGCAGTTCTTC. Protein: CSVDIDSYNEQFF.

The chain combines TRBV27 with TRBJ2-1; 8 nucleotides line up with TRBD2. Per the germline V gene, CDR1 is MNHEY and CDR2 is SMNVEV (reference sequence). The ends lost 2 bases at V and 4 bases at J; junction bases unmatched: 1. The length of the CDR3 is 14 residues. The CDR3 DNA follows: TGTGCCAGCAGTTTAGGGACTAGTTACAATGAGCAGTTCTTC. It codes for CASSLGTSYNEQFF.

The chain employs TRBV14 and TRBJ2-1; TRBD2 agrees at 11 bases. Germline trimming cut 4 bases from V and 7 bases from J; bases unmatched to any gene: 6. Germline lookup yields CDR1 SGHDN and CDR2 FVKESK. The CDR3 length is 15 residues. In DNA form, the CDR3 reads TGTGCCAGCAGCCGTCTAGCGGGGGGCAGGAATGAGCAGTTCTTC. It specifies CASSRLAGGRNEQFF.

The V call is TRBV7-2, the J call TRBJ1-2; 8 nucleotides match TRBD1. Trimming at V came to 6 bases and at J to 2 bases, leaving 5 bases not matched to a gene. The CDR3 covers 14 residues. Germline V gene lookup returns CDR1 SGHTA and CDR2 FQGNSA. The chain's CDR3 is CASSPTGGNYGYTF. Here the CDR3 DNA reads TGTGCCAGCAGTCCTACAGGGGGGAACTATGGCTACACCTTC.

The chain combines TRBV7-9 with TRBJ1-2; D call uncertain. The CDR3 length is 15 residues. The germline V gene encodes CDR1 SEHNR and CDR2 FQNEAQ (reference sequence). Deletions cut 5 bases from V and 1 base from J, with 14 bases between. Here the CDR3 reads CASSRTVILNYGYTF. The CDR3 DNA follows: TGTGCCAGCAGCCGGACGGTTATCCTTAACTATGGCTACACCTTC.

This rearrangement joins TRBV5-8 to TRBJ2-1; D might be TRBD2 (6 bases). The germline CDR1 and CDR2 sequences are SGHTS and YDEGEE. The ends were cut back, 2 bases at V and 6 bases at J, with 9 bases in the middle. The CDR3 runs to 13 residues. The DNA of the CDR3 is TGTGCCAGCAGCTTAAGACTAGTCAATGAGCAGTTCTTC. Protein: CASSLRLVNEQFF.

This clone showed up just a few times. The rearrangement joins TRBV27 to TRBJ2-4, with 7 nucleotides matching TRBD2. This CDR3 is 15 amino acids long. Germline assignment: CDR1 MNHEY and CDR2 SMNVEV (reference sequence). Unmatched junction bases numbered 6, after V lost 5 bases and J lost 2 bases. The CDR3 region has the DNA TGTGCCAGCAGTGTCAGCGGGAACACCAAAAACATTCAGTACTTC. Its translation: CASSVSGNTKNIQYF.